The 30 T cell receptor beta chains below all came from one sample that was sequenced in a study of T cell repertoires in cytomegalovirus infection. From the reads, TCRdb called clonotypes with MiXCR, one entry per CDR3 protein. Of about 490,000 distinct CDR3 sequences listed, more than 15% are singletons. Sequenced sample: CD8+ T cells from PBMCs. The source of these receptors is a human donor in good health (CMV status not recorded). Some clones in this sample may be carry-over from other donors' samples.

A remark on this clonotype: The junction shows a germline mismatch at one end, possibly a read error. The CDR3 nucleotides are TGTGCAACCAGCAGAGTTGTGTCCCCGGGGTACAATGAGCAGTTCTTC. Residues: CATSRVVSPGYNEQFF. The gene calls are TRBV15 and TRBJ2-1; TRBD2 is a possible D gene (5 bases). The V gene's germline CDR1 is LNHNV and CDR2 YYDKDF (reference sequence). CDR3 length: 16 residues. Together with reference TRBV15 and TRBJ2-1, the CDR3 gives the full variable domain: DAMVIQNPRYQVTQFGKPVTLSCSQTLNHNVMYWYQQKSSQAPKLLFHYYDKDFNNEADTPDNFQSRRPNTSFCFLDIRSPGLGDTAMYLCATSRVVSPGYNEQFFGPGTRLTVL.

The V call is TRBV19, the J call TRBJ2-7; 7 bases are shared with TRBD2. Per the germline V gene, CDR1 is LNHDA and CDR2 is SQIVND (reference sequence). V trimming: 2 bases; J trimming: 2 bases; junction bases outside the gene matches: 6. The length of the CDR3 is 15 residues. The CDR3 protein is CASSIQGRGTYEQYF. CDR3 coding DNA: TGTGCCAGTAGTATACAAGGGCGGGGGACCTACGAGCAGTACTTC.

This sequence joins TRBV27 and TRBJ2-7, with TRBD1 matching over 10 bases. Germline CDR1 is MNHEY and CDR2 is SMNVEV (reference sequence). The V and J ends lost 4 bases and 5 bases, in that order; junction bases with no gene match: 8. The CDR3 extends over 15 amino acids. The CDR3 loop is CASSSIDRGPHEQYF. CDR3 nucleotide sequence: TGTGCCAGCAGTTCAATCGACAGGGGGCCCCACGAGCAGTACTTC.

This clonotype was seen at least ten times. The rearrangement uses TRBV12-3 or TRBV12-4 and TRBJ2-1; TRBD2 aligns across 12 bases. The CDR3 extends over 15 amino acids. The ends lost 6 bases at V and 1 base at J; junction bases unmatched: 1. CDR3 amino acids: CASRGLAGSYNEQFF. The CDR3 DNA is TGTGCCAGCAGAGGACTAGCGGGGTCCTACAATGAGCAGTTCTTC.

Many counts were recorded for this clonotype. J is TRBJ2-7 and V is TRBV5-6, with 9 bases fitting TRBD1. CDR3 length: 14 amino acids. The V gene's germline CDR1 is SGHDT and CDR2 YYEEEE. Trimming at V came to 4 bases and at J to 4 bases, leaving 6 bases not matched to a gene. This CDR3 reads CASSPGTGRYEQYF. CDR3 nucleotides: TGTGCCAGCAGCCCCGGGACAGGGCGGTACGAGCAGTACTTC. The full variable domain, its missing parts supplied by reference TRBV5-6 and TRBJ2-7, is DAGVTQSPTHLIKTRGQQVTLRCSPKSGHDTVSWYQQALGQGPQFIFQYYEEEERQRGNFPDRFSGHQFPNYSSELNVNALLLGDSALYLCASSPGTGRYEQYFGPGTRLTVT.

This clonotype came up many times. This chain connects TRBV4-1 to TRBJ1-1; D not resolved. This CDR3 region has 14 residues. The V end was cut by 0 bases, the J end by 5 bases, with 10 bases between. Germline V gives CDR1 MGHRA, CDR2 YSYEKL. CDR3 loop: CASSQERVETEAFF. Here the CDR3 DNA reads TGCGCCAGCAGCCAAGAGCGAGTGGAGACTGAAGCTTTCTTT.

V is TRBV5-8 and J is TRBJ1-5; D is uncertain. The length of the CDR3 is 14 residues. From germline, CDR1 is SGHTS and CDR2 YDEGEE. Trimming removed 4 bases from V and 0 bases from J, with 8 bases in between. The CDR3 DNA reads TGTGCCAGCAGCATAGGGTTTAGCAATCAGCCCCAGCATTTT. Protein product: CASSIGFSNQPQHF.

A note on this clonotype: A much larger clone differs by one base, so this may be a read error. J is TRBJ2-7 and V is TRBV12-5; D gene unclear. This CDR3 has 12 amino acids. Deletions cut 4 bases from V and 8 bases from J, with 12 bases between. The germline V gene encodes CDR1 LGHNT and CDR2 FRNRAP. This CDR3 is CASGYTPDQQYF. The CDR3, as DNA: TGTGCTAGTGGTTATACCCCAGACCAGCAGTACTTC.

The chain recombines TRBV20-1 with TRBJ1-5, with TRBD1 as a possible D gene (5 bases). This CDR3 is built from 15 residues. V was trimmed by 5 bases and J by 4 bases, leaving 18 bases between them. The germline CDR1 and CDR2 sequences are DFQATT and SNEGSKA (reference sequence). CDR3 residues: CSAYSRGRLNQPQHF. The CDR3 coding sequence is TGCAGTGCTTATTCCCGGGGCAGACTAAATCAGCCCCAGCATTTT.

The chain combines TRBV11-2 with TRBJ2-2; maybe TRBD1 (6 bases). The CDR3 has 13 residues. V dropped 3 bases and J dropped 6 bases, with 8 bases sitting between them. Germline V gives CDR1 SGHAT, CDR2 FQNNGV. The CDR3 loop is CASSFNRAGELFF. The CDR3 nucleotides are TGTGCCAGCAGCTTTAACAGGGCCGGGGAGCTGTTTTTT.

This clonotype was detected ten times or more. The V gene is TRBV7-2, the J gene TRBJ2-7; TRBD2 matches 10 bases. Germline V CDR1 and CDR2: SGHTA, FQGNSA. The CDR3 is made up of 14 amino acids. With 4 bases clipped from V and 3 bases from J, the junction kept 3 bases outside the gene matches. Written as DNA, the CDR3 is TGTGCCAGCAGCTCCGGGACTAGCGTCTACGAGCAGTACTTC. It translates to CASSSGTSVYEQYF.

The rearrangement uses TRBV4-1 and TRBJ1-5, with 7 bases lining up with TRBD1. The CDR3 extends over 15 amino acids. Germline assignment: CDR1 MGHRA and CDR2 YSYEKL. V dropped 2 bases and J dropped 3; count of bases not matched to a gene: 4. The CDR3 here is CASSQNGQANQPQHF. In DNA form, the CDR3 reads TGCGCCAGCAGCCAAAACGGACAGGCCAATCAGCCCCAGCATTTT.

The rearrangement links TRBV19 to TRBJ2-4; 12 positions match TRBD2. Trimming removed 4 bases from V and 1 base from J; junction bases left unmatched: 11. The CDR3 contains 19 residues. Germline assignment: CDR1 LNHDA and CDR2 SQIVND (reference sequence). The CDR3 bases are TGTGCCAGTAGTAAACAGTGGACTAGCGGGATGAAGGCCAAAAACATTCAGTACTTC. Translating it yields CASSKQWTSGMKAKNIQYF.

V gene TRBV10-2 combines with J gene TRBJ2-2; the match to TRBD2 covers 9 bases. V was pared by 0 bases and J by 4 bases, with 3 bases of the junction left unmatched. CDR1 WSHSY and CDR2 SAAADI come from the germline V gene. This CDR3 comprises 16 residues. CDR3 residues: CASSESGRGGTGELFF. For the CDR3, the DNA is TGCGCCAGCAGTGAGTCCGGGCGGGGGGGCACCGGGGAGCTGTTTTTT.

A remark on this clonotype: A much bigger clone sits one base away, suggesting this may be a read error. The V and J genes are TRBV7-2 and TRBJ2-7; D call uncertain. Germline CDR1 SGHTA, CDR2 FQGNSA. The CDR3 spans 14 residues. CDR3 coding DNA: TGTGCCAACAGCCGCCATGGGCCCTCCAACGAGCAGTACTTC. Translating gives CANSRHGPSNEQYF.

This clonotype was recorded a few times. This sequence joins TRBV10-3 and TRBJ1-2; the match to TRBD1 covers 7 bases. CDR1 is ENHRY and CDR2 is SYGVKD in the germline V gene. The ends lost 3 bases at V and 5 bases at J; junction bases unmatched: 9. This CDR3 has 15 residues. This chain's CDR3 is CAISDGSGGRYGYTF. CDR3 nucleotides: TGTGCCATCAGTGATGGGTCAGGGGGAAGATATGGCTACACCTTC.

In its sample, this clonotype was seen once. Given a much more abundant clone one base away, this may be a read error. The chain recombines TRBV19 with TRBJ1-1; 7 bases match TRBD1. Germline CDR1 is LNHDA and CDR2 is SQIVND (reference sequence). The CDR3 has 15 amino acids. Here the CDR3 reads CTSSIEDRWWAEAFF. CDR3 bases: TGTACCAGTAGTATAGAGGACAGGTGGTGGGCTGAAGCTTTCTTT.

This clonotype was picked up many times. The rearrangement links TRBV7-3 to TRBJ2-1; D remains ambiguous. The CDR3 consists of 16 residues. With 0 bases removed from V and 6 bases from J, the gap between germline ends came to 15 bases. The germline CDR1 and CDR2 sequences are SGHTA and FQGTGA. CDR3: CASSLTHSPVANEQFF. CDR3 nucleotide sequence: TGTGCCAGCAGCTTAACGCACTCCCCGGTAGCCAATGAGCAGTTCTTC.

This clonotype was recorded a few times. The chain carries TRBV27 and TRBJ2-1; 7 nucleotides line up with TRBD2. The J segment lost 3 bases and the V segment lost 7 bases, leaving 9 bases of the junction unmatched. CDR3 length: 15 amino acids. Germline loops: CDR1 MNHEY, CDR2 SMNVEV (reference sequence). CDR3 amino acids: CASNSVGGLYNEQFF. The CDR3 DNA reads TGTGCCAGCAATTCGGTGGGAGGGCTCTACAATGAGCAGTTCTTC.

This clonotype was observed a few times. This rearrangement joins TRBV7-3 to TRBJ1-2; D is unresolved. CDR1 is SGHTA, CDR2 FQGTGA, per germline. The CDR3 consists of 15 residues. Trimming took off 2 bases at V and 6 bases at J, with 16 bases between the two ends. CDR3 region: CASSLGDSHNDGYTF. CDR3 DNA: TGTGCCAGCAGCTTAGGCGATTCTCACAACGATGGCTACACCTTC.

V gene TRBV20-1 combines with J gene TRBJ2-4; no reliable D call. Germline-derived CDR1 and CDR2 are DFQATT and SNEGSKA (reference sequence). Trimming took off 4 bases at V and 5 bases at J, with 6 bases between the two ends. This CDR3 has 11 residues. The CDR3 DNA follows: TGCAGTGCTATCCCCCAAAACATTCAGTACTTC. Its protein is CSAIPQNIQYF.

At least ten counts were recorded for this clonotype. CDR3 nucleotides: TGTGCCAGCAGCCAAGGGGAGATTGGCACTGAAGCTTTCTTT. It encodes CASSQGEIGTEAFF. The genes are TRBV4-2 and TRBJ1-1; D is unresolved. The V gene lost 1 base and the J gene lost 4 bases, with 10 bases spanning the gap. Germline CDR1 and CDR2: LGHNA and YNFKEQ. CDR3 size: 14 residues.

The chain is built from TRBV27 and TRBJ1-1; a possible D gene is TRBD1 (6 bases). The CDR3 has 14 amino acids. Trimming shortened V by 6 bases and J by 4 bases, and 15 bases separated the two germline ends. Germline loops: CDR1 MNHEY, CDR2 SMNVEV (reference sequence). In DNA form, the CDR3 reads TGTGCCAGCAGACCCAGGGGAAAGCGCACTGAAGCTTTCTTT. This codes for CASRPRGKRTEAFF.

As DNA, the CDR3 is TGCAGCGTTCCCGGACAGCGAAGCGCTGAAGCTTTCTTT. Translation gives CSVPGQRSAEAFF. The V call is TRBV29-1, the J call TRBJ1-1, with D perhaps matching TRBD1 (6 bases). Per the germline V gene, CDR1 is SQVTM and CDR2 is ANQGSEA. The CDR3 length is 13 residues. Trimming removed 5 bases at V and 6 bases at J, with 16 bases between.

This clonotype was counted many times. The V and J genes are TRBV7-3 and TRBJ2-3; D not resolved. There are 13 residues in the CDR3. The V gene's germline CDR1 is SGHTA and CDR2 FQGTGA. V lost 2 bases to trimming and J lost 6 bases, with 9 bases between them. CDR3 amino acids: CASSLGRPDTQYF. CDR3 sequence (DNA): TGTGCCAGCAGCTTAGGTCGGCCGGATACGCAGTATTTT.

The table lists this clonotype with many counts. This chain joins TRBV6-1 and TRBJ2-1; tentative D call: TRBD2 (6 bases). The CDR3 extends over 17 amino acids. V dropped 7 bases and J dropped 0 bases, with 19 bases sitting between them. Germline V gives CDR1 MNHNS, CDR2 SASEGT. The CDR3 spells CASKPPSELNSYNEQFF. The CDR3 nucleotides are TGTGCCAGCAAACCTCCTAGCGAACTAAACTCCTACAATGAGCAGTTCTTC.

This clonotype was counted a few times. The chain links TRBV5-6 to TRBJ1-1, with D unclear. Germline CDR1 and CDR2: SGHDT and YYEEEE. The CDR3 has 13 amino acids. Trimming pared 0 bases from V and 4 bases from J, leaving 7 bases between. As DNA, the CDR3 is TGTGCCAGCAGCTTGGAGAGGGCCACTGAAGCTTTCTTT. This encodes CASSLERATEAFF.

Many counts were recorded for this clonotype. This sequence joins TRBV11-2 and TRBJ2-1; TRBD2 matches 12 bases. Germline assignment: CDR1 SGHAT and CDR2 FQNNGV. The CDR3 totals 16 residues. With V trimmed by 7 bases and J by 0 bases, 4 bases remained unmatched. CDR3 nucleotides: TGTGCCAGCAACCTACTAGCGGGGGGCTCCTACAATGAGCAGTTCTTC. It yields the protein CASNLLAGGSYNEQFF.

The V call is TRBV12-3 or TRBV12-4, the J call TRBJ2-2; 7 positions match TRBD2. Trimming at V came to 10 bases and at J to 5 bases, leaving 13 bases not matched to a gene. CDR3 size: 15 residues. The CDR3 DNA reads as TGTGCCACCTCCGGAAGCGGGACGGGGACCGGGGAGCTGTTTTTT. Its protein is CATSGSGTGTGELFF.

This clonotype was seen a handful of times. The chain has TRBV4-1 and TRBJ1-5, with D possibly TRBD1 on 6 matching bases. The V and J ends lost 4 bases and 6 bases respectively, with 13 bases between them. CDR1 MGHRA and CDR2 YSYEKL come from the germline V gene. This CDR3 has 14 residues. Here the CDR3 reads CASSPRQVGQPQHF. The CDR3 bases are TGCGCCAGCAGCCCTCGACAGGTCGGTCAGCCCCAGCATTTT.